This T cell receptor beta chain was captured in a study of cytomegalovirus exposure and HLA in healthy donors. This CDR3 contains 12 residues. Germline lookup yields CDR1 SQVTM and CDR2 ANQGSEA. In regard to this clone: One end of the junction is discordant with germline, which a read error may explain.

Researchers ran the PCR with 60 Vbeta and 13 Jbeta primers. Using immunoSEQ multiplex PCR, the repertoire was profiled, and TCRdb retains in-frame clones only, with some absent. The data show 120,000 or so clones, with 75% to 90% seen just once and roughly 20% held by the top ten. The rearrangement joins TRBV29-1 to TRBJ2-2; D gene uncertain. This clonotype was sampled from a young man in good health and CMV-seropositive. Sequencing was done on a sample of PBMCs. The CDR3 DNA is TGCAGCGTGGAAGGTTCGGGCGGGGAGCTGTTTTTT. It specifies CSVEGSGGELFF.